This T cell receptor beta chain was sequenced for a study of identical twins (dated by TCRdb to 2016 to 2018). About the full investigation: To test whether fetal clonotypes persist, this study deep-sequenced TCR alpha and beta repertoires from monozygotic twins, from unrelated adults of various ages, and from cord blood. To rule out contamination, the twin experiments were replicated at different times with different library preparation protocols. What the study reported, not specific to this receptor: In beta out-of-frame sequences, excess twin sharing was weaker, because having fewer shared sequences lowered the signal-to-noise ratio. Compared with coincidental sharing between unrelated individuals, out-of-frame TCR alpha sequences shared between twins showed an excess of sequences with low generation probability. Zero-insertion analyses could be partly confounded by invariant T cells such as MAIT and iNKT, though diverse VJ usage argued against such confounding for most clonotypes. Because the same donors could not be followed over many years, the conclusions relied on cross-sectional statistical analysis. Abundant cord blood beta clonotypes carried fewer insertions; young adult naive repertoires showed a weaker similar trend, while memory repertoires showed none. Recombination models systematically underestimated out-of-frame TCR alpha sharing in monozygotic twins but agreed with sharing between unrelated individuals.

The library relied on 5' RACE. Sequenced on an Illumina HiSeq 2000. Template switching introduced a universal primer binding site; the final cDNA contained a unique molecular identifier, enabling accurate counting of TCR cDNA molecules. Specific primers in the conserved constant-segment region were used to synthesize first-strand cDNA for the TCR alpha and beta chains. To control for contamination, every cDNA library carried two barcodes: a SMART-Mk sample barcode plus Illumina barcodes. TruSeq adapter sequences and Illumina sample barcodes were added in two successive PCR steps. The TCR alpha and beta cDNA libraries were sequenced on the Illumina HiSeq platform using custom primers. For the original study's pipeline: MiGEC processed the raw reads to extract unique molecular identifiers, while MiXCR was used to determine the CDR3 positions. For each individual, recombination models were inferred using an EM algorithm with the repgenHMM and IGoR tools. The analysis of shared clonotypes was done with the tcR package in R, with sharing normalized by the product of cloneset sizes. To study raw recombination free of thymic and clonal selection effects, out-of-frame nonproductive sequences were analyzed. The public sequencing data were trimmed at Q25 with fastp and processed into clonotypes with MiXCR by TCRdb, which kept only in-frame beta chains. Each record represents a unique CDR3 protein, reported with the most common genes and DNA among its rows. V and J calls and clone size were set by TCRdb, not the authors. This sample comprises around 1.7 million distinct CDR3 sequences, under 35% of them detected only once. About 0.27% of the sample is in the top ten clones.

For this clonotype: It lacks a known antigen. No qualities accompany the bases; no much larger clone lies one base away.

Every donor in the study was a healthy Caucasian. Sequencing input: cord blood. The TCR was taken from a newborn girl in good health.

This receptor has the CDR3 CASSLRVPQRGYNEQFF. The base sequence is TGTGCCAGCAGCTTACGGGTACCCCAGCGGGGGTACAATGAGCAGTTCTTC. The sequence joins TRBV11-2 to TRBJ2-1; a stretch of 8 junction bases matches TRBD2. The CDR3 contains 17 residues, cysteine and phenylalanine counted. Only CDR3 DNA is held: 51 bases, read in frame from base 1. Trimming removed 2 bases from V and 4 bases from J; the gene matches leave 10 bases unexplained. CDR1 and CDR2 were assigned from the germline V gene as SGHAT and FQNNGV.